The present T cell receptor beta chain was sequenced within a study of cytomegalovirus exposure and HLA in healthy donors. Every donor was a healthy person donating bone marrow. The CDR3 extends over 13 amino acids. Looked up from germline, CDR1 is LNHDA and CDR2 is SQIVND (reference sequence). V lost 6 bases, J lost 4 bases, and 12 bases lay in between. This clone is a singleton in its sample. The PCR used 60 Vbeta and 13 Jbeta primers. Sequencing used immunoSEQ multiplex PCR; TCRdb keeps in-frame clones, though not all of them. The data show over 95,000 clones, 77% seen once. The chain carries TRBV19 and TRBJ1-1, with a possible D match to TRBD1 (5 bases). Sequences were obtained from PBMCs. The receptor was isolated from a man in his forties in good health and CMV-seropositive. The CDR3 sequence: CASSQRGSTEAFF. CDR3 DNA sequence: TGTGCCAGTAGCCAAAGGGGTTCCACTGAAGCTTTCTTT.